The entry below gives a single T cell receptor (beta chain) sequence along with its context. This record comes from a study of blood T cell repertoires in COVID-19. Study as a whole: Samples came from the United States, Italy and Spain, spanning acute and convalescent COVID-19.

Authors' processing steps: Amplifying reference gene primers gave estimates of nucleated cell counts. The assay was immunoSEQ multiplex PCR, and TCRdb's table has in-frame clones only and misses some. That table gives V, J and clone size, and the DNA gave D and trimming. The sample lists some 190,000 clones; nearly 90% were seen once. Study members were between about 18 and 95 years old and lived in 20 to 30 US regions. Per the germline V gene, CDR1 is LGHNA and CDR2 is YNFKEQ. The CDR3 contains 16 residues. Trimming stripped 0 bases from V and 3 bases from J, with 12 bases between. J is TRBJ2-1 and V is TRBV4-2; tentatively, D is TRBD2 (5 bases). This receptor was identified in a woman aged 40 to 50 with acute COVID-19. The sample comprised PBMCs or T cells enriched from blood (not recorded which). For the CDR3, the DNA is TGTGCCAGCAGCCAAGAAGGAGGAGACGACTACAATGAGCAGTTCTTC. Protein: CASSQEGGDDYNEQFF.